The present TCR beta chain was sequenced within a study of T cell clonotyping in hematopoietic cell transplantation. General study findings and limits: Without cell sorting, CD4 versus CD8 contributions remain unresolved.

Samples: about 28 days before transplant, then days 30, 100 and 180 after. About this clone itself: As yet, its antigen is unknown.

Assay used: immunoSEQ multiplex PCR; TCRdb lists only in-frame clones, some missing. The sample shows about 9,500 clones, 90% to 95% of them seen only once. The origin of this receptor is a male patient aged 50 to 60 who had an allogeneic stem cell transplant from a related donor, so T cells may come from the graft donor. Some clones in this sample may be carry-over from other donors' samples. Source: PBMCs, taken 100 days after allogeneic stem cell transplant.

The CDR3 sequence is CASSFGHSTDTQYF. In DNA form, the CDR3 reads TGCGCCAGCAGCTTTGGACATAGCACAGATACGCAGTATTTT. This chain connects TRBV5-1 to TRBJ2-3, with D possibly being TRBD1 (5 bases). The germline V gene encodes CDR1 SGHRS and CDR2 YFSETQ. Trimming stripped 2 bases from V and 0 bases from J, with 7 bases between. The CDR3 covers 14 residues.